This note documents a single T cell receptor (beta chain) sequence. The CDR3 is 13 amino acids. Germline V gives CDR1 SEHNR, CDR2 FQNEAQ (reference sequence). This sample is part of a study of T cells expressing NK-cell markers. The overall study: Serological testing identified most of the eight sequenced donors as HCMV-seropositive and one as seronegative.

TCRdb reanalyzed the 5' RACE reads, giving one entry per CDR3 protein sequence and no DNA. The sample's table shows 150,000 or so distinct CDR3 sequences. V gene TRBV7-9 combines with J gene TRBJ2-1; TCRdb lists TRBD1, though no DNA is available to test this call. The TCR originated in a woman aged 45-60 years in good health. Sequenced: blood T cells: a sorted CD56 or NKG2C T cell subset, CD4+ or CD8+ T cells, or bulk PBMC T cells (not recorded which). CDR3 sequence reads: CASSIRTGDEQFF.